These 17 T cell receptor beta chains share one sample of origin, sequenced in a study of CD8 T cells in ankylosing spondylitis. Their specific antigens are unknown. TCRdb redid the calling of the 5' RACE reads with MiXCR, one entry per CDR3 protein. The data hold 400,000 or so distinct CDR3 sequences, with roughly 26% observed a single time. Study-wide findings and caveats: The study identified a TCR beta motif of under ten highly homologous variants that appeared characteristic of ankylosing spondylitis blood.

Material: blood, either unsorted or a sorted T cell fraction (not recorded which). These TCRs come from a male donor with ankylosing spondylitis.

This clonotype was recorded a few times. The chain has TRBV5-1 and TRBJ2-1; D ambiguous. Germline V gene sequence: CDR1 SGHRS, CDR2 YFSETQ. Trimming removed 2 bases at V and 9 bases at J, with 30 bases between. The CDR3 runs 19 residues. The CDR3 coding sequence is TGCGCCAGCAGCTTCCGTACGGTGTTCGGGCTAACGGGTAAGGTTGAGCAGTTCTTC. This translates into CASSFRTVFGLTGKVEQFF.

The chain employs TRBV20-1 and TRBJ2-3, with D perhaps assigned TRBD1 or TRBD2 (6 bases each). The germline V gene encodes CDR1 DFQATT and CDR2 SNEGSKA (reference sequence). V was trimmed by 3 bases and J by 2 bases, leaving 12 bases between them. CDR3 length equals 14 residues. The CDR3 loop is CSARRDTHTDTQYF. CDR3 nucleotide sequence: TGCAGTGCTAGGCGGGACACCCACACAGATACGCAGTATTTT.

This rearrangement joins TRBV9 to TRBJ2-3; the D call may be TRBD1 or TRBD2 (5 bases each). Trimming removed 1 base at V and 5 bases at J, with 11 bases between. The germline V gene encodes CDR1 SGDLS and CDR2 YYNGEE. The CDR3 runs to 14 residues. The CDR3 DNA reads TGTGCCAGCAGCGTAAGGGACGAAAGAGATACGCAGTATTTT. Protein sequence: CASSVRDERDTQYF.

This clonotype was seen more than once but under ten times. The gene calls are TRBV7-9 and TRBJ2-7; maybe TRBD2 (6 bases). V shed 6 bases and J shed 0 bases, with 12 bases lying between them. The germline gives CDR1 SEHNR, CDR2 FQNEAQ (reference sequence). CDR3 length equals 14 residues. DNA of the CDR3: TGTGCCAGCAGGGAGGCCGGGAGCTCCTACGAGCAGTACTTC. It translates to CASREAGSSYEQYF. Supplemented by reference TRBV7-9 and TRBJ2-7, the full variable domain reads DTGVSQNPRHKITKRGQNVTFRCDPISEHNRLYWYRQTLGQGPEFLTYFQNEAQLEKSRLLSDRFSAERPKGSFSTLEIQRTEQGDSAMYLCASREAGSSYEQYFGPGTRLTVT.

CDR3 amino acids: CASSLRSREAGELFF. CDR3 in DNA: TGTGCCAGCAGCCTACGGTCGCGGGAGGCCGGGGAGCTGTTTTTT. The chain links TRBV9 to TRBJ2-2; 8 nucleotides match TRBD2. Trimming removed 4 bases from V and 6 bases from J; junction bases left unmatched: 8. Per germline, CDR1 SGDLS and CDR2 YYNGEE. This CDR3 region has 15 residues.

J is TRBJ2-3 and V is TRBV10-3; D is unclear. V lost 2 bases, J lost 2 bases, and 8 bases lay in between. CDR1 and CDR2 (germline): ENHRY, SYGVKD. This CDR3 is 14 amino acids long. The CDR3 DNA sequence: TGTGCCATCAGTGAGGGACGGAACACAGATACGCAGTATTTT. Its translation: CAISEGRNTDTQYF.

The chain couples TRBV15 to TRBJ2-3; D might be TRBD1 or TRBD2, each matching 7 bases. In germline, CDR1 is LNHNV, CDR2 YYDKDF (reference sequence). Trimming stripped 5 bases from V and 3 bases from J, with 12 bases between. This CDR3 has 14 residues. DNA for the CDR3: TGTGCCACCAGCCTCCAGGGGGGGACAGATACGCAGTATTTT. Its translation is CATSLQGGTDTQYF.

This chain joins TRBV18 and TRBJ2-7; no firm D call. The V gene lost 2 bases and the J gene lost 0 bases, with 8 bases spanning the gap. Germline V gene lookup returns CDR1 KGHSH and CDR2 LQKENI. The CDR3 extends over 14 amino acids. This chain's CDR3 is CASSPSRRSYEQYF. Here the CDR3 DNA reads TGTGCCAGCTCACCATCCAGGCGCTCCTACGAGCAGTACTTC. The entire variable domain, with the rest obtained from reference TRBV18 and TRBJ2-7, is as follows: NAGVMQNPRHLVRRRGQEARLRCSPMKGHSHVYWYRQLPEEGLKFMVYLQKENIIDESGMPKERFSAEFPKEGPSILRIQQVVRGDSAAYFCASSPSRRSYEQYFGPGTRLTVT.

This chain connects TRBV5-5 to TRBJ2-2, with D perhaps matching TRBD1 (5 bases). The length of the CDR3 is 14 residues. V lost 1 base, J lost 5 bases, and 9 bases lay in between. CDR1 and CDR2 (germline): SGHKS, YYEKEE (reference sequence). DNA of the CDR3: TGTGCCAGCAGCTTGACACAGGCGACCGGGGAGCTGTTTTTT. This encodes CASSLTQATGELFF.

The V and J genes are TRBV5-1 and TRBJ2-5; D is possibly TRBD1 (5 bases). The CDR3 is 15 amino acids. Germline V gene sequence: CDR1 SGHRS, CDR2 YFSETQ. Trimming stripped 0 bases from V and 4 bases from J, with 13 bases between. This CDR3 reads CASSLVGPGPETQYF. CDR3 nucleotides: TGCGCCAGCAGCTTGGTGGGGCCGGGCCCAGAGACCCAGTACTTC.

A single count supports this clonotype. This sequence joins TRBV9 and TRBJ2-7; D is unclear. V was cut by 4 bases and J by 0 bases, with 11 bases left in between. Germline lookup yields CDR1 SGDLS and CDR2 YYNGEE. The CDR3 has 14 amino acids. Here the CDR3 DNA reads TGTGCCAGCAGCTTCGACTCGAGCTCCTACGAGCAGTACTTC. Translated, it gives CASSFDSSSYEQYF.

The table lists this clonotype with a few counts. The chain is built from TRBV20-1 and TRBJ1-5; TRBD1 matches at 7 bases. The CDR3 has 16 amino acids. CDR1 and CDR2 (germline): DFQATT, SNEGSKA (reference sequence). V lost 0 bases, J lost 4 bases, and 9 bases stayed unmatched. The CDR3 nucleotides are TGCAGTGCTAGAGATCCAGGGGGACTCTGGAATCAGCCCCAGCATTTT. It codes for CSARDPGGLWNQPQHF.

This clonotype turned up a few times. The CDR3 sequence is CATSRENGANVLTF. The CDR3 DNA is TGTGCCACCAGCAGAGAGAATGGGGCCAACGTCCTGACTTTC. The chain couples TRBV15 to TRBJ2-6; D not resolved. The CDR3 has 14 amino acids. V shed 0 bases and J shed 3 bases, with 3 bases lying between them. Germline CDR1 is LNHNV and CDR2 is YYDKDF (reference sequence). Based on the CDR3 plus reference TRBV15 and TRBJ2-6, the full variable domain is DAMVIQNPRYQVTQFGKPVTLSCSQTLNHNVMYWYQQKSSQAPKLLFHYYDKDFNNEADTPDNFQSRRPNTSFCFLDIRSPGLGDTAMYLCATSRENGANVLTFGAGSRLTVL.

This clonotype has a count of ten or more. DNA for the CDR3: TGTGCCAGCAGCACCCGGGCGGGGGGGAACACCGGGGAGCTGTTTTTT. Protein product: CASSTRAGGNTGELFF. The V call is TRBV6-1, the J call TRBJ2-2; 8 bases are shared with TRBD2. Germline V CDR1 and CDR2: MNHNS, SASEGT. The V and J ends lost 6 bases and 1 base, in that order; junction bases with no gene match: 7. CDR3 length: 16 residues.

The chain combines TRBV20-1 with TRBJ2-7, with 15 bases aligning to TRBD2. From germline, CDR1 is DFQATT and CDR2 SNEGSKA (reference sequence). The V and J ends lost 1 base and 7 bases, in that order; junction bases with no gene match: 14. The CDR3 contains 18 residues. In DNA, the CDR3 is TGCAGTGCTAGAGCCACCCAACTCGGACTAGCGGGAGGGCAAGAGCAGTACTTC. Protein product: CSARATQLGLAGGQEQYF.

This clonotype showed up just a few times. The rearrangement joins TRBV5-1 to TRBJ1-1, with D possibly being TRBD1 (6 bases). Trimming removed 2 bases at V and 3 bases at J, with 11 bases between. Germline V CDR1 and CDR2: SGHRS, YFSETQ. The CDR3 spans 14 residues. The CDR3 reads CASSLYGQHTEAFF. In DNA form, the CDR3 reads TGCGCCAGCAGCTTATACGGACAGCACACTGAAGCTTTCTTT.

The genes are TRBV5-1 and TRBJ2-5; D is uncertain. The CDR3 sequence is 15 residues long. Germline lookup yields CDR1 SGHRS and CDR2 YFSETQ. The V end lost 0 bases, the J end lost 0 bases, and 9 bases lay between the germline ends. The CDR3 here is CASSLVGTNQETQYF. DNA of the CDR3: TGCGCCAGCAGCTTGGTGGGAACTAACCAAGAGACCCAGTACTTC.